The sequence of this T cell receptor (beta chain) was determined in a study of blood T cell repertoires in COVID-19. Study-level background: Some COVID-19 samples were acute and others convalescent; all came from the United States, Italy and Spain.

J gave up 3 bases and V 8 bases, and 5 bases lay outside the gene matches. The CDR3 consists of 13 residues. Germline V gene data show CDR1 as SNHLY and CDR2 as FYNNEI. Data came from immunoSEQ multiplex PCR; TCRdb stores just in-frame clones and leaves some out. In the table there are 200,000 to 250,000 clones, 80% of which are singletons. The TCR originated in a woman in her 70s with acute or convalescent COVID-19. The sequencing sample was made of peripheral blood. The chain links TRBV2 to TRBJ2-7; 9 positions match TRBD2. CDR3 nucleotides: TGTGCCAGCGAGCGGGAGGTTCTCTACGAGCAGTACTTC. Protein sequence: CASEREVLYEQYF.